This T cell receptor (beta chain) was documented in a study of Graves' ophthalmopathy and Graves' hyperthyroidism. Hyperthyroidism patients were newly diagnosed, ill under 2 months, and aged 18 to 65 years. Amplified material comprised TCR beta CDR3 regions derived from RNA transcripts. The library came from an HTBI-primed first-round RT-PCR and a second-round multiplex PCR. In TCRdb, the multiplex PCR reads were re-called with MiXCR into one record per CDR3 protein. The table shows 560,000 or so distinct CDR3 sequences, with about 35% occurring only once. Deletions cut 0 bases from V and 3 bases from J, with 11 bases between. Germline values: CDR1 LGHDT, CDR2 YNNKEL (reference sequence). CDR3 length: 15 residues.

This TCR came from an adult man with Graves' hyperthyroidism. The sequenced sample consisted of peripheral blood or thyroid tissue (not recorded which). V is TRBV3-1 and J is TRBJ1-2; D may be TRBD1 (5 bases). CDR3 bases: TGTGCCAGCAGCCAAGATGGGGGAATCGACTATGGCTACACCTTC. It specifies CASSQDGGIDYGYTF.